The 11 T cell receptor beta chains below all came from one sample that was sequenced in a study of blood T cell repertoires in COVID-19. Sequenced by immunoSEQ multiplex PCR; TCRdb stores in-frame clones only, minus some. The sample lists about 440,000 clones, nearly 90% seen once, with approximately 2% in the top ten. The specimen was PBMCs or T cells enriched from blood (not recorded which). These receptors came from a woman aged 18-30 years with acute COVID-19.

V gene TRBV12-3 or TRBV12-4 combines with J gene TRBJ2-1; D is ambiguous. CDR3 size: 13 residues. Trimming removed 4 bases at V and 4 bases at J, with 8 bases between. The CDR3 DNA reads TGTGCCAGCAGTTCGACTGCATACAATGAGCAGTTCTTC. Its protein product is CASSSTAYNEQFF.

The V and J genes are TRBV25-1 and TRBJ2-3; 9 positions agree with TRBD2. CDR1 MGHDK and CDR2 SYGVNS come from the germline V gene. V lost 5 bases and J lost 4; bases outside the gene matches: 4. The length of the CDR3 is 14 residues. CDR3 DNA sequence: TGTGCCAGCAGTAATAGCGGGAGACCAGATACGCAGTATTTT. Amino acids: CASSNSGRPDTQYF.

V usage is TRBV27 and J usage is TRBJ2-7; 11 bases agree with TRBD1. Germline V lookup: CDR1 MNHEY, CDR2 SMNVEV (reference sequence). The CDR3 extends over 17 amino acids. J was trimmed by 3 bases and V by 6 bases; bases with no gene match: 13. In nucleotides, the CDR3 is TGTGCCAGCAGCTATAATTTCGGTGGGACAGGGGGCTACGAGCAGTACTTC. It codes for CASSYNFGGTGGYEQYF.

The CDR3, as DNA: TGTGCCAGCAGCTTAGGCCCCGACATAATCTACGAGCAGTACTTC. Translated, it gives CASSLGPDIIYEQYF. The chain joins TRBV7-9 to TRBJ2-7; D unresolved. Per the germline V gene, CDR1 is SEHNR and CDR2 is FQNEAQ (reference sequence). V was clipped by 1 base and J by 3 bases, with 13 bases between them. This CDR3 is built from 15 residues.

The rearrangement uses TRBV19 and TRBJ1-2; 7 bases align to TRBD1. CDR3 length equals 15 residues. After removal of 4 bases from V and 0 bases from J, the junction contained 5 bases not matched to a gene. Looked up from germline, CDR1 is LNHDA and CDR2 is SQIVND (reference sequence). The CDR3 coding sequence is TGTGCCAGTAGTAGGACAGGAGGGTCTAACTATGGCTACACCTTC. Translation gives CASSRTGGSNYGYTF.

V and J are TRBV6-2 or TRBV6-3 and TRBJ1-5; unclear D gene. Per the germline V gene, CDR1 is MNHEY and CDR2 is SVGEGT. The CDR3 contains 14 residues. V lost 4 bases, J lost 2 bases, and 9 bases lay in between. The CDR3 DNA reads as TGTGCCAGCAGTTCGTTGGGAGGCAATCAGCCCCAGCATTTT. It encodes CASSSLGGNQPQHF.

Notes on this clone: The junction differs from germline at one of its ends, possibly a read error. The V and J genes are TRBV7-8 and TRBJ1-5; TRBD1 aligns across 9 bases. CDR1 and CDR2 from the germline V gene are SGHVS and FQNEAQ. The CDR3 covers 16 residues. The CDR3, as DNA: TGTGCCAGCAGCCCCCGGGACAGGGAGGGCAAGCAGCCCCAGCATTTT. Translating it yields CASSPRDREGKQPQHF. Full variable domain (remainder filled in from reference TRBV7-8 and TRBJ1-5): GAGVSQSPRYKVAKRGQDVALRCDPISGHVSLFWYQQALGQGPEFLTYFQNEAQLDKSGLPSDRFFAERPEGSVSTLKIQRTQQEDSAVYLCASSPRDREGKQPQHFGDGTRLSIL.

The chain recombines TRBV6-5 with TRBJ1-1, with TRBD1 identical over 9 bases. There are 16 residues in the CDR3. J gave up 4 bases and V 0 bases, and 6 bases lay outside the gene matches. Germline-derived CDR1 and CDR2 are MNHEY and SVGAGI. The CDR3 is CASSYSAGTGTTEAFF. Here the CDR3 DNA reads TGTGCCAGCAGTTACTCAGCAGGGACAGGGACCACTGAAGCTTTCTTT.

This chain uses TRBV6-2 or TRBV6-3 with TRBJ1-6; D ambiguous. Trimming cost V 4 bases and J 8 bases, with 6 bases left between them. Looked up from germline, CDR1 is MNHEY and CDR2 is SVGEGT. The CDR3 is 12 amino acids. The CDR3 sequence: CASSFSYSPLHF. CDR3 sequence (DNA): TGTGCCAGCAGTTTTTCTTATTCACCCCTCCACTTT.

This sequence joins TRBV5-4 and TRBJ2-1; 11 positions agree with TRBD2. The germline CDR1 and CDR2 sequences are SGHNT and YYREEE (reference sequence). The CDR3 covers 15 residues. Germline trimming cut 4 bases from V and 8 bases from J; bases unmatched to any gene: 8. CDR3 nucleotides: TGTGCCAGCAGCATGGTGGTAGCGGGAGGGGATGAGCAGTTCTTC. Translation gives CASSMVVAGGDEQFF.

This chain connects TRBV7-2 to TRBJ2-7, with TRBD1 matching 8 bases. The V segment lost 5 bases and the J segment 12 bases; nucleotides outside the gene matches: 6. CDR1 is SGHTA, CDR2 FQGNSA, per germline. The CDR3 is 11 amino acids. The CDR3 DNA reads TGTGCCAGCAGCCAGACAGGGGTTTGGTACTTC. It encodes CASSQTGVWYF.